A selection of T cell receptor beta chains follows, all from one sample in a study of CD8 T cells in Susac syndrome. MiXCR, run by TCRdb on the immunoSEQ multiplex PCR reads, gives a single entry per CDR3 protein. The table has nearly 110,000 distinct CDR3 sequences, approximately 94% seen once. What was sequenced was CD8+ T cells from PBMCs. The receptors originated from a human donor with Susac syndrome. Both conserved end residues are part of each CDR3. A D gene is named only where the DNA matches it firmly. The listing skips clone size in some rows; elsewhere it reads once, few, many or a size class.

size,V,J,D,DNA,CDR3
.,TRBV12-3/TRBV12-4,TRBJ2-7,.,TGTGCCAGCAGATCAGGGTTAAACGAGCAGTACTTC,CASRSGLNEQYF
.,TRBV5-4,TRBJ2-5,TRBD2,TGTGCCAGCAGCTGGGGGGGGGTCGGGGAGACCCAGTACTTC,CASSWGGVGETQYF
.,TRBV7-8,TRBJ2-7,.,TGTGCCAGCAGTTCCAGCGGGCGAACAGGGGACGAGCAGTACTTC,CASSSSGRTGDEQYF
once,TRBV7-9,TRBJ2-7,.,TGTGCCAGCAGCTTCCCATCAGGGGTAAGCTACGAGCAGTACTTC,CASSFPSGVSYEQYF
once,TRBV12-5,TRBJ1-1,.,TGTGCTAGTGGCCTGGGACTCACTGAAGCTTTCTTT,CASGLGLTEAFF
.,TRBV5-4,TRBJ2-3,TRBD2,TGTGCCAGCAGCGGTGAAGCGGGGGGGCGAGTAGATACGCAGTATTTT,CASSGEAGGRVDTQYF
.,TRBV6-1,TRBJ1-5,.,TGTGCCAGCAGTGATATCACCGATTATAGCAATCAGCCCCAGCATTTT,CASSDITDYSNQPQHF
.,TRBV6-1,TRBJ2-2,.,TGTGCCAGCAGAGAGGACACGACCATCTACACCGGGGAGCTGTTTTTT,CASREDTTIYTGELFF
.,TRBV28,TRBJ1-5,.,TGTGCCAGCACCACTCATGAGGGATACCAGCCCCAGCATTTT,CASTTHEGYQPQHF
.,TRBV14,TRBJ2-1,.,TGTGCCAGCAGCCAAGAGGCCCCAGGGCATGAGCAGTTCTTC,CASSQEAPGHEQFF
.,TRBV20-1,TRBJ2-1,TRBD2,TGCAGTGCTAGAGATAGACTAGCGGGCAATGAGCAGTTCTTC,CSARDRLAGNEQFF
.,TRBV13,TRBJ1-1,.,TGTGCCAGCAGTTTAGCAGGGAACACTGAAGCTTTCTTT,CASSLAGNTEAFF
.,TRBV9,TRBJ2-2,.,TGTGCCAGCAATCGGCAATCCGGGAGCCTAGACGGGGAGCTGTTTTTT,CASNRQSGSLDGELFF
.,TRBV7-9,TRBJ1-1,.,TGTGCCAGCACTACGGTCCTTGAAGCTTTCTTT,CASTTVLEAFF
.,TRBV2,TRBJ2-7,.,TGTGCCAGCAGGGTAAGAGAGCAGTACTTC,CASRVREQYF
.,TRBV5-1,TRBJ1-5,.,TGCGCCAGCAGCACCGGGACGGGGAATCAGCCCCAGCATTTT,CASSTGTGNQPQHF
.,TRBV5-1,TRBJ2-3,.,TGCGCCAGCAGCCTCCGGGACCAGGGGACAGATACGCAGTATTTT,CASSLRDQGTDTQYF
once,TRBV13,TRBJ2-5,.,TGTGCCAGCAGCCACAGCCGACAGGGAGGGGAGACCCAGTACTTC,CASSHSRQGGETQYF
.,TRBV20-1,TRBJ2-3,TRBD1,TGCAGTGCCGAAGACAGGGGGGAATCCCGCACAGATACGCAGTATTTT,CSAEDRGESRTDTQYF
once,TRBV2,TRBJ2-1,.,TGTGCCAGCAGTGAACTAGCGAGTTACAATGAGCAGTTCTTC,CASSELASYNEQFF
.,TRBV7-8,TRBJ2-4,TRBD1,TGTGCCAGCAGCCCTCGGACAGGGATTCAGTACTTC,CASSPRTGIQYF
.,TRBV4-3,TRBJ1-6,.,TGCGCCAGCAGCCAAGATGGGGGAGTTGGCTCCTATAATTCACCCCTCCACTTT,CASSQDGGVGSYNSPLHF
few,TRBV25-1,TRBJ1-4,.,TGTGCCAGCAGTGAGGGTGAAAAACTGTTTTTT,CASSEGEKLFF
.,TRBV20-1,TRBJ2-1,TRBD2,TGCAGTGCTGGAATACTAGCGACCTCCTACAATGAGCAGTTCTTC,CSAGILATSYNEQFF
.,TRBV20-1,TRBJ2-1,TRBD2,TGCAGTGCTTCCGATGAATCATCTAGCGGGGGGTACAATGAGCAGTTCTTC,CSASDESSSGGYNEQFF
.,TRBV11-3,TRBJ1-1,TRBD1,TGTGCCAGCAGCAAGGGACAGGGGTTGAACACTGAAGCTTTCTTT,CASSKGQGLNTEAFF
.,TRBV15,TRBJ2-6,TRBD1,TGTGCCACCAGCAGAACAGGGGACCTCTCTGGGGCCAACGTCCTGACTTTC,CATSRTGDLSGANVLTF
.,TRBV20-1,TRBJ2-3,.,TGCAGTGCTAGGGACAGTCCCACAGATACGCAGTATTTT,CSARDSPTDTQYF
.,TRBV9,TRBJ2-5,.,TGTGCCAGCAGCCCCTCTAGTGAGGGGCCGGCCTGGGCCCAGTACTTC,CASSPSSEGPAWAQYF
.,TRBV13,TRBJ2-5,.,TGTGCCAGCACCAAGAGGGGGGCCCAAGAGACCCAGTACTTC,CASTKRGAQETQYF
.,TRBV12-3/TRBV12-4,TRBJ2-5,.,TGTGCCAGCAGTTTCTCGGGCTCGTACCAAGAGACCCAGTACTTC,CASSFSGSYQETQYF
.,TRBV16,TRBJ1-6,TRBD1,TGTGCCAGCAGCACAGGGGGTTCACCCCTCCACTTT,CASSTGGSPLHF
.,TRBV4-3,TRBJ1-5,.,TGCGCCAGCAGCCAAGACGTGAGAGTTAGCAATCAGCCCCAGCATTTT,CASSQDVRVSNQPQHF
.,TRBV11-1,TRBJ2-7,.,TGTGCCAGCAGCGTCGGTTACTCCTACGAGCAGTACTTC,CASSVGYSYEQYF
once,TRBV6-2/TRBV6-3,TRBJ1-5,TRBD1,TGTGCCAGCAGCACTGACAGGGGGATTGGACAGCCCCAGCATTTT,CASSTDRGIGQPQHF
.,TRBV20-1,TRBJ2-1,TRBD1,TGCAGTGCTAGAGACTACATTACAGGGGAAAGCTCCTACAATGAGCAGTTCTTC,CSARDYITGESSYNEQFF
once,TRBV6-5,TRBJ2-7,.,TGTGCCAGCAGTATCGGGAGCTCCTACGAGCAGTACTTC,CASSIGSSYEQYF
.,TRBV2,TRBJ2-4,.,TGTGCCAGCAGTGAACCCCTAGTGGGGTTAGCCAAAAACATTCAGTACTTC,CASSEPLVGLAKNIQYF
.,TRBV3-1,TRBJ2-1,.,TGTGCCAGCAGCCACTCCCCGCTGGCGAATGAGCAGTTCTTC,CASSHSPLANEQFF
.,TRBV9,TRBJ1-2,.,TGTGCCAGCAGCGTAGATAGGGACGCCTCAGCCGGCCCGGGCTACACCTTC,CASSVDRDASAGPGYTF
.,TRBV4-1,TRBJ1-5,.,TGCGCCAGCAGCCAATTGGGCGATCAGCCCCAGCATTTT,CASSQLGDQPQHF
.,TRBV19,TRBJ2-7,TRBD1,TGTGCCAGTAGCCGGACAGGGGACTACGAGCAGTACTTC,CASSRTGDYEQYF
.,TRBV6-4,TRBJ2-7,.,TGTGCCAGCAGTGAGACAGCCAACTACGAGCAGTACTTC,CASSETANYEQYF
.,TRBV15,TRBJ2-7,TRBD2,TGTGCCACCAGCAGAGTCCGGACTAGTAGCGAGCAGTACTTC,CATSRVRTSSEQYF
once,TRBV7-9,TRBJ2-5,TRBD2,TGTGCCAGCAACCGCCCTAGCGGGGGGCAAGAGACCCAGTACTTC,CASNRPSGGQETQYF
.,TRBV5-6,TRBJ2-3,.,TGTGCCAGCAGCTTGAGCCAGGGGACAGATACGCAGTATTTT,CASSLSQGTDTQYF
.,TRBV18,TRBJ1-1,.,TGTGCCAGCTCACCCAACCTCAGGGCCGACACTGAAGCTTTCTTT,CASSPNLRADTEAFF
.,TRBV2,TRBJ2-7,TRBD1,TGTGCCAGCACCCCTCCGGGACAGGGTTATATCGAGCAGTACTTC,CASTPPGQGYIEQYF
.,TRBV29-1,TRBJ1-1,TRBD1,TGCAGCGGCCTCTCAGGGGGCACTGAAGCTTTCTTT,CSGLSGGTEAFF
.,TRBV5-1,TRBJ2-1,TRBD2,TGCGCCAGCAGCCATGGGACTAGCGGGGGGGCCGGCGATGAGCAGTTCTTC,CASSHGTSGGAGDEQFF
.,TRBV19,TRBJ2-1,TRBD1,TGTGCCACATCGACAGGGGCCGAGTGGAATGAGCAGTTCTTC,CATSTGAEWNEQFF
.,TRBV2,TRBJ2-1,TRBD2,TGTGCCAGCAGCGGGACTAGCGGGGGCCAGGGGTACAATGAGCAGTTCTTC,CASSGTSGGQGYNEQFF
once,TRBV11-2,TRBJ2-1,.,TGTGCCAGCAGCCCAGATGGCGGGGAGCAGTTCTTC,CASSPDGGEQFF
.,TRBV12-3/TRBV12-4,TRBJ2-1,.,TGTGCCAGCAGTTTCCGGCCAAGAGGTACCTACAATGAGCAGTTCTTC,CASSFRPRGTYNEQFF
.,TRBV6-6,TRBJ1-1,.,TGTGCCAGCTCCTCGTTGGGCTCCTGGGACACTGAAGCTTTCTTT,CASSSLGSWDTEAFF
.,TRBV18,TRBJ1-2,TRBD1,TGTGCCAGCTCACCAGAGGGGGCAGGGAACTATGGCTACACCTTC,CASSPEGAGNYGYTF
.,TRBV7-9,TRBJ2-7,TRBD1,TGTGCCAGCAGCTTAGACAGGGGGCAGCTAAGCAAGCAGTACTTC,CASSLDRGQLSKQYF